A selection of T cell receptor beta chains follows, all from one sample in a study of CD8 T cells in ankylosing spondylitis. A single record per CDR3 protein comes from TCRdb applying MiXCR to the 5' RACE reads. This sample has 150,000 to 200,000 distinct CDR3 sequences, with 9.5% to 13% found just once. Sequencing was performed on blood, either unsorted or a sorted T cell fraction (not recorded which). All receptors come from a male donor with ankylosing spondylitis or in good health (not recorded which). The CDR3 runs from the conserved cysteine through the conserved F or W. D genes are given only for firm matches. Expanded clones get a size class; other rows say once, few or many, or leave the size out.

many	TRBV24-1	-	TRBJ2-7	CATSDFVGHEQYF	TGTGCCACCAGTGATTTTGTGGGACACGAGCAGTACTTC
many	TRBV20-1	-	TRBJ2-5	CSAPYGGRETQYF	TGCAGTGCTCCATATGGGGGGCGAGAGACCCAGTACTTC
many	TRBV7-2	TRBD2	TRBJ2-5	CASSLSGGSRTQYF	TGTGCCAGCAGTCTTAGCGGGGGGTCGCGGACCCAGTACTTC
many	TRBV11-2	-	TRBJ2-7	CASSLPGISYEQYF	TGTGCCAGCAGCTTACCAGGGATCTCCTACGAGCAGTACTTC
few	TRBV5-1	-	TRBJ1-1	CASSLESGKNTEAFF	TGCGCCAGCAGCTTGGAGTCGGGAAAGAACACTGAAGCTTTCTTT
many	TRBV20-1	-	TRBJ2-7	CSAQELVTTYEQYF	TGCAGTGCGCAGGAGCTAGTCACAACCTACGAGCAGTACTTC
many	TRBV5-6	-	TRBJ2-1	CASSLASQTQFF	TGTGCCAGCAGCTTGGCCTCGCAGACACAGTTCTTC
-	TRBV28	TRBD2	TRBJ2-3	CASHSGGATDTQYF	TGTGCCAGTCACAGCGGGGGGGCAACAGATACGCAGTATTTT
-	TRBV3-1	-	TRBJ2-7	CASSQDGGAPYEQYF	TGTGCCAGCAGCCAAGATGGCGGGGCTCCCTACGAGCAGTACTTC
-	TRBV7-9	-	TRBJ1-4	CASEDVPSATNEKLFF	TGTGCCAGCGAGGACGTACCATCGGCAACTAATGAAAAACTGTTTTTT
-	TRBV7-6	TRBD1	TRBJ1-2	CASSPGTGIGYTF	TGTGCCAGCAGCCCCGGGACAGGGATTGGCTACACCTTC
few	TRBV12-3/TRBV12-4	TRBD1	TRBJ2-5	CASSLGQGFQETQYF	TGTGCCAGCAGCCTAGGACAGGGGTTCCAAGAGACCCAGTACTTC
few	TRBV12-5	TRBD2	TRBJ2-6	CASGPARGDELSGANVLTF	TGTGCTAGTGGTCCCGCCCGGGGGGATGAACTGTCTGGGGCCAACGTCCTGACTTTC
-	TRBV7-6	-	TRBJ1-1	CASSLSRTNTEAFF	TGTGCCAGCAGCTTAAGTCGCACGAACACTGAAGCTTTCTTT
-	TRBV10-3	TRBD1	TRBJ2-7	CAISTDRTGGYEQYF	TGTGCCATCAGTACGGATCGGACAGGGGGCTACGAGCAGTACTTC
-	TRBV20-1	TRBD2	TRBJ2-3	CSARELITSGRRTDTQYF	TGCAGTGCTAGAGAACTTATTACTAGCGGGAGACGTACAGATACGCAGTATTTT
few	TRBV12-3/TRBV12-4	-	TRBJ2-7	CASSLGTPVPYF	TGTGCCAGCAGTTTAGGGACCCCGGTTCCGTACTTC
few	TRBV5-1	-	TRBJ2-6	CASSSQSGGAGANVLTF	TGCGCCAGCAGCTCACAAAGCGGCGGGGCTGGGGCCAACGTCCTGACTTTC
many	TRBV5-1	TRBD1	TRBJ2-7	CASSSGQGYEQYF	TGCGCCAGCAGCTCGGGACAGGGCTACGAGCAGTACTTC
many	TRBV20-1	-	TRBJ2-1	CSAGTSYNEQFF	TGCAGTGCTGGAACTAGCTACAATGAGCAGTTCTTC
-	TRBV2	TRBD2	TRBJ2-3	CASGSPSGSTDTQYF	TGTGCCAGCGGGAGCCCTAGCGGAAGCACAGATACGCAGTATTTT
many	TRBV5-1	TRBD1	TRBJ1-2	CASSLGQGANYGYTF	TGCGCCAGCAGCTTGGGACAGGGGGCGAACTATGGCTACACCTTC
few	TRBV7-6	TRBD1	TRBJ2-5	CASSVDRGRETQYF	TGTGCCAGCAGCGTGGACAGGGGGCGGGAGACCCAGTACTTC
-	TRBV6-5	-	TRBJ2-5	CASSYQDSQETQYF	TGTGCCAGCAGTTACCAGGACAGCCAAGAGACCCAGTACTTC
-	TRBV12-3/TRBV12-4	TRBD2	TRBJ2-7	CASSRTSGSDEQYF	TGTGCCAGCAGCCGGACTAGCGGGAGCGACGAGCAGTACTTC
-	TRBV18	-	TRBJ2-1	CASSPFSRGASNNEQFF	TGTGCCAGCTCACCCTTCTCCCGGGGGGCGTCAAACAATGAGCAGTTCTTC
many	TRBV5-1	TRBD1	TRBJ2-7	CASSQLADRGLYEQYF	TGCGCCAGCAGCCAGCTTGCGGACAGGGGGCTCTACGAGCAGTACTTC
many	TRBV20-1	-	TRBJ2-1	CSARNRLGSSYNEQFF	TGCAGTGCTAGAAACCGTCTGGGGAGCTCCTACAATGAGCAGTTCTTC
many	TRBV12-3/TRBV12-4	TRBD1	TRBJ2-3	CASGFGQGGDTQYF	TGTGCCAGCGGGTTTGGACAGGGTGGAGATACGCAGTATTTT
many	TRBV9	-	TRBJ2-4	CASSARLGGRDIQYF	TGTGCCAGCAGCGCCCGTCTTGGTGGGCGCGACATTCAGTACTTC
-	TRBV27	-	TRBJ2-1	CASSLDRSQQFF	TGTGCCAGCAGTTTAGATCGGTCCCAGCAGTTCTTC
many	TRBV5-6	-	TRBJ2-2	CASSLVGGRYTGELFF	TGTGCCAGCAGCTTGGTCGGGGGGCGGTACACCGGGGAGCTGTTTTTT
many	TRBV5-1	TRBD1	TRBJ2-7	CASSSRQGASWEQYF	TGCGCCAGCAGCTCACGACAGGGGGCTTCTTGGGAGCAGTACTTC
-	TRBV7-9	-	TRBJ1-2	CASSTTHHGLQYGYTF	TGTGCCAGCAGCACTACTCACCACGGACTGCAATATGGCTACACCTTC
many	TRBV9	-	TRBJ2-2	CASSVFRGGGGELFF	TGTGCCAGCAGCGTATTCAGGGGTGGAGGCGGGGAGCTGTTTTTT
many	TRBV5-4	-	TRBJ2-1	CASSLDQSTYSEQFF	TGTGCCAGCAGCTTAGATCAATCAACTTACAGTGAGCAGTTCTTC
-	TRBV7-9	-	TRBJ2-7	CASVGVSYEQYF	TGTGCCAGCGTGGGTGTCTCCTACGAGCAGTACTTC